The following is a T cell receptor beta chain sequence with its context. Sequencing used immunoSEQ multiplex PCR; TCRdb keeps in-frame clones, though not all of them. Of some 300,000 clones listed, approximately 90% are singletons. The data stem from a study of blood T cell repertoires in COVID-19. The V gene lost 2 bases and the J gene lost 2 bases, with 9 bases spanning the gap. The CDR3 has 14 amino acids. From germline, CDR1 is MNHNY and CDR2 SVGAGI (reference sequence). Sample: peripheral blood. The receptor was isolated from a woman between 45 and 65 years old with COVID-19, enrolled during active disease. The chain uses TRBV6-6 and TRBJ2-5; no clear D. CDR3 bases: TGTGCCAGCAGTTACACAGCTTTACAAGAGACCCAGTACTTC. It specifies CASSYTALQETQYF.